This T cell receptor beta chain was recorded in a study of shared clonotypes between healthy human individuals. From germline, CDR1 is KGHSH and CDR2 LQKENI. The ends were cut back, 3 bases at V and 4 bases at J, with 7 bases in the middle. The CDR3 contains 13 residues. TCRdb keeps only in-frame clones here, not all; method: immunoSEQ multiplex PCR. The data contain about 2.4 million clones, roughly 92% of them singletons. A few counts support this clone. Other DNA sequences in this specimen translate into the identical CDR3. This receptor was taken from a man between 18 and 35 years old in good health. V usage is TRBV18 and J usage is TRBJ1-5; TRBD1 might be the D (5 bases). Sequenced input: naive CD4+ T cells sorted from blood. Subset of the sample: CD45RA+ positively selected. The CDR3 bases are TGTGCCAGCTCACCCGACAGAAATCAGCCCCAGCATTTT. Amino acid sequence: CASSPDRNQPQHF.